The source of this T cell receptor (beta chain) is a study of radiation and T cells in renal cell carcinoma. Study as a whole: Nephrectomy followed 15 Gy stereotactic body radiation by 4 weeks.

Noted time point: blood 2 weeks post-SBRT. Sample treatment: 15 Gy SBRT to primary tumor, nephrectomy 4 weeks later. Clear cell pathology was present in this patient's renal cell carcinoma. Libraries were prepared by immunoSEQ multiplex PCR; TCRdb keeps only in-frame clonotypes and omits some of them. In the table there are roughly 49,000 clones, roughly 78% of which are singletons. About this clone: No antigen is known for it.

Study-wide results and caveats: Baseline intratumoral clonotype presence is unknown without pretreatment biopsies. Top tumor clonotypes rose in blood 2 weeks post-radiation, then contracted.

The TCR comes from a woman in her seventies with renal cell carcinoma. The material was blood, obtained from a patient whose treatment included radiotherapy and nephrectomy.

The CDR3 DNA reads TGTGCCAGCAGCTTAGGGGGTTGGGGAAGCGAGCAGTACTTC. It specifies CASSLGGWGSEQYF. The chain couples TRBV5-5 to TRBJ2-7; D may be TRBD1 (6 bases). The germline V gene encodes CDR1 SGHKS and CDR2 YYEKEE (reference sequence). V was pared by 2 bases and J by 6 bases, with 15 bases between. The CDR3 is 14 amino acids.